This is a list of T cell receptor beta chains from one sample in a study of blood T cell repertoires in COVID-19. Method: immunoSEQ multiplex PCR; TCRdb's copy keeps in-frame clones and lacks some. This sample has roughly 450,000 clones, with about 90% found just once. The material sequenced was PBMCs or T cells enriched from blood (not recorded which). These receptors all come from a young man who had recovered from COVID-19. CDR3s include the opening cysteine and the closing phenylalanine or tryptophan. D genes are given only for firm matches.

TRBD1,14,TRBV19,TRBJ1-1,TGTGCCAGTAGTATTGACAGGGGGAAAGGTGAAGCTTTCTTT,CASSIDRGKGEAFF
NA,15,TRBV10-1,TRBJ1-3,TGCGCCAGCAGTGCCGGGATCTCCTCTGGAAACACCATATATTTT,CASSAGISSGNTIYF
NA,14,TRBV18,TRBJ1-4,TGTGCCAGCTCACCATTTCAGGGGCTGGAAAAACTGTTTTTT,CASSPFQGLEKLFF
NA,13,TRBV12-3/TRBV12-4,TRBJ2-7,TGTGCCAGCAGTTTAGACGGACTCTACGAGCAGTACTTC,CASSLDGLYEQYF
TRBD2,15,TRBV2,TRBJ2-1,TGTGCCAGCAGTGAAGAAGGGACTAGCTCGGGTGAGCAGTTCTTC,CASSEEGTSSGEQFF
TRBD1,16,TRBV19,TRBJ1-3,TGTGCCAGTAGTTCCCGGGACAGGACCTCTGGAAACACCATATATTTT,CASSSRDRTSGNTIYF
NA,14,TRBV18,TRBJ1-5,TGTGCCAGCTCACCCCAGGGGCACAATCAGCCCCAGCATTTT,CASSPQGHNQPQHF
NA,16,TRBV5-1,TRBJ2-1,TGCGCCAGCAGCTCCGGGACTGTAAGCTCCTACAATGAGCAGTTCTTC,CASSSGTVSSYNEQFF
NA,15,TRBV3-1/TRBV3-2,TRBJ1-6,TGTGCCAGCAGCCAAGACCGGGTGGGTAATTCACCCCTCCACTTT,CASSQDRVGNSPLHF
TRBD1,15,TRBV5-4,TRBJ1-1,TGTGCCAGCAGCTTGACAGGGGGCGCGGGCACTGAAGCTTTCTTT,CASSLTGGAGTEAFF
NA,12,TRBV28,TRBJ2-1,TGTGCCAGCACCCTGAACTCGAATGAGCAGTTCTTC,CASTLNSNEQFF
NA,13,TRBV12-3/TRBV12-4,TRBJ1-2,TGTGCCAGCAGTCTCGGAGGGTCTGGGGGCTACACCTTC,CASSLGGSGGYTF
NA,13,TRBV19,TRBJ2-1,TGTGCCAGTAGTATAGCCAACTACAATGAGCAGTTCTTC,CASSIANYNEQFF
TRBD1,16,TRBV6-2/TRBV6-3,TRBJ2-7,TGTGCCAGCAGTCAAACAGCCGGGACAGGGCCGTACGAGCAGTACTTC,CASSQTAGTGPYEQYF
NA,14,TRBV10-2,TRBJ1-1,TGCGCCAGCATTCCGGGACTTACTAACACTGAAGCTTTCTTT,CASIPGLTNTEAFF
TRBD1,14,TRBV7-3,TRBJ1-1,TGTGCCAGCAGCCCTAACGGACAGGACCCTGAAGCTTTCTTT,CASSPNGQDPEAFF